This TCR beta chain was retrieved from a study of cytomegalovirus exposure and HLA in healthy donors. V was clipped by 3 bases and J by 4 bases, with 12 bases between them. This CDR3 is 15 amino acids long. Per germline, CDR1 SNHLY and CDR2 FYNNEI. Study results and caveats: Cytomegalovirus-associated status was assigned to about 150 TCR beta chains.

The protocol was immunoSEQ multiplex PCR, while the TCRdb copy is restricted to in-frame clones and leaves out a portion. The data show roughly 63,000 clones, with 89% seen just once and 0.95% to 1.5% held by the top ten. Notes on this clone: Its cognate antigen is unknown.

The donors belonged to the approximately 120-subject validation cohort, separate from the roughly 600-subject first cohort. This receptor was obtained from a young woman in good health and CMV-seronegative. The chain uses TRBV2 and TRBJ1-4, with a possible D match to TRBD1 (5 bases). The sample was PBMCs. CDR3 amino acids: CASSDMTGGNEKLFF. The CDR3 DNA reads TGTGCCAGCAGTGATATGACCGGGGGTAATGAAAAACTGTTTTTT.